This entry describes one T cell receptor (beta chain). The authors' processing: Estimated nucleated cell counts came from reference gene primer amplification. Sequenced by immunoSEQ multiplex PCR; TCRdb stores in-frame clones only, minus some. From that table come the V and J calls and clone size; the DNA was used to work out D and trimming. The sample holds approximately 210,000 clones, 82% seen once. This entry belongs to a study of blood T cell repertoires in COVID-19. Study as a whole: The study drew acute and convalescent COVID-19 samples from the United States, Italy and Spain. The analysed material was cDNA or gDNA that came from T cells, B-cell-depleted T cells, or PBMCs.

This CDR3 has 14 residues. Germline CDR1 reads SGHNT; CDR2 reads YYREEE (reference sequence). Trimming stripped 4 bases from V and 4 bases from J, with 15 bases between. This TCR derives from a woman aged 40 to 50 with acute or convalescent COVID-19. Sequenced: peripheral blood. V usage is TRBV5-4 and J usage is TRBJ2-7, with D perhaps matching TRBD2 (6 bases). The CDR3 protein is CASSRWDSPYEQYF. The CDR3, as DNA: TGTGCCAGCAGCCGTTGGGACTCTCCTTACGAGCAGTACTTC. Variable domain in full (rest from reference TRBV5-4 and TRBJ2-7): ETGVTQSPTHLIKTRGQQVTLRCSSQSGHNTVSWYQQALGQGPQFIFQYYREEENGRGNFPPRFSGLQFPNYSSELNVNALELDDSALYLCASSRWDSPYEQYFGPGTRLTVT.